This section outlines one T cell receptor (beta chain) sequence together with its context. There is no known antigen for this receptor. Base-call qualities are not available, and no considerably larger clone is one nucleotide away. This sample was included in a study of blood T cells in healthy people across ages (dated by TCRdb to 2013 to 2016). In terms of the full investigation: In model experiments, template switching captured roughly one uniquely barcoded TCR beta cDNA molecule for every two T cells. To avoid experimental bias, donors of different ages were distributed randomly across sequencing lanes. The study analyzed two additional independent replicas of 1 million unique cDNA reads from the same blood draw for two donors, one aged 18 to 30 and one aged 80 or older. Using deep sequencing normalized with unique cDNA molecular identifiers, the study measured how TCR beta repertoire diversity changes with age. The donors were split into four age groups: young (average 16 years), middle-aged (nearly 40), aged (about 62) and long-lived (under 85). Study-level results and caveats: Because the CMV infection status of the donors was unknown, age-related changes in expanded clonotypes may potentially have been confounded. The long-lived group showed more naive CD4+ T cells, fewer expanded clones and increased TCR diversity than the aged group, suggesting age selection. Bulk unsorted PBMC profiling prevented conclusive comparison of naive and antigen-experienced compartments. Estimates of total diversity from one million sequenced T cells were regarded as lower bounds and underestimates. There was a strong correlation between observed TCR beta diversity and the percentage of naive T cells measured by flow cytometry. As age increased, observed TCR beta diversity per million T cells dropped in a roughly linear way, and a significant reduction was already evident by age around 41.

The donors were roughly 39 Caucasian individuals from Russia, aged roughly 6 to 95 years, who were systemically healthy. Ten milliliters of peripheral blood were drawn from each donor into EDTA-treated Vacutainer tubes. Ficoll-Paque density-gradient centrifugation was used to isolate PBMCs, with at least 7 million obtained per sample. Trizol reagent was used to extract total RNA from PBMCs, with at least 5.5 micrograms per sample. Naive CD45RAhigh/CD27high T cell percentages were measured by flow cytometry on a PBMC aliquot from every donor. The library was produced with 5' RACE. Sequenced using an Illumina HiSeq 2500. The second PCR ran for about 7 to 11 cycles and used a J-beta primer mix along with a sample-barcoded 5' primer. A unique molecular identifier was introduced onto each TCR beta cDNA molecule by a template-switch 5' adaptor carrying 12 random nucleotides. At least 3 million CDR3-containing paired-end reads were obtained from each sample. First-strand cDNA was synthesized from all RNA with the Mint cDNA synthesis kit, primed by a TRBC-specific oligonucleotide. Following uracil-DNA glycosylase treatment, a first 18-cycle PCR with universal primers M1SS and BC2_uni_R was performed on all cDNA. The published analysis was carried out like this. For normalization, 1 million high-quality reads, each with a distinct molecular identifier, were randomly selected from each sample. Reads sharing molecular identifiers were discarded rather than binned into consensus sequences. MiTCR, with a Q25 quality threshold and the strictest error-elimination algorithm, was used for CDR3 identification, clonotype clustering and error correction. A nonparametric unseen species model with Euler transformation was used to estimate lower-bound total TCR beta diversity. TCRdb reprocessed the public reads (quality trimming at Q25 with fastp, clone calling with MiXCR) and kept in-frame beta chains. Rows matching on CDR3 protein sequence are summarized as one entry with the most common DNA and genes. The V and J calls come from TCRdb's annotation, not from the publication. For this sample the table gives over a million distinct CDR3 sequences, of which roughly 43% were detected only once. About 4% of the sample goes to the ten largest clones.

Counted from cysteine to phenylalanine, this CDR3 has 13 amino acids. Only the CDR3 DNA is retained, 39 bases long and in frame from the first base. V loses 5 bases, J loses 5 bases, and the germline ends lie 13 bases apart. According to the germline V gene (reference sequence), CDR1 reads DFQATT and CDR2 reads SNEGSKA. The sample was blood. This TCR was recovered from a woman under 30 in good health. The sequence is built from TRBV20-1 and TRBJ2-1; no confident D gene assignment can be made. For the CDR3, the sequence is CSAPPLGNNEQFF. The base sequence is TGCAGTGCTCCACCCCTGGGGAACAATGAGCAGTTCTTC.